This T cell receptor beta chain appears in the sequencing data of a study of cytomegalovirus exposure and HLA in healthy donors. Study-wide context: A later analysis reported the 120 or so validation repertoires used the same platform as the approximately 660 first-cohort repertoires.

Generated by immunoSEQ multiplex PCR, the TCRdb table keeps only in-frame clones and is missing some. Counted here are about 160,000 clones, roughly 90% occurring once; the ten biggest clones make up under 7%. Germline CDR1 is MDHEN and CDR2 is SYDVKM. The V and J ends lost 5 bases and 5 bases respectively, with 21 bases between them. The CDR3 sequence is 16 residues long. Study-level points and caveats: The study flagged around 160 TCR beta chains as cytomegalovirus-associated. Reports showed the classifier diagnosing cytomegalovirus status with high specificity and sensitivity.

It was the approximately 120-subject validation cohort, separate from the roughly 700-subject first cohort, to which the donors belonged. Comment on this clone: Its specificity is unknown.

This TCR was sampled from a woman in her twenties or thirties in good health and CMV-seronegative. Material: PBMCs. The V and J genes are TRBV28 and TRBJ1-1; the D gene is possibly TRBD1 (6 bases). CDR3: CASSPPLTGGETEAFF. The CDR3 DNA reads as TGTGCCAGCAGTCCGCCCTTAACGGGGGGCGAGACTGAAGCTTTCTTT.